This is a list of T cell receptor beta chains from one sample in a study of CD8 T cells in Susac syndrome. TCRdb ran MiXCR on the immunoSEQ multiplex PCR reads and lists one entry per CDR3 protein. The sample gives some 150,000 distinct CDR3 sequences, 94% of which show up once; around 0.08% is in the top ten. The sequenced sample consisted of CD4+ T cells from PBMCs. These receptors were taken from a human donor in good health. CDR3s include the opening cysteine and the closing phenylalanine or tryptophan. Fields, in order: J gene, V gene, clone size, D gene, CDR3 protein, CDR3 DNA. A D gene is named only where the DNA matches it firmly. Clone size is given for some rows only: seen once, a few or many times, or a class if the clone is expanded.

j_gene: TRBJ2-3; v_gene: TRBV5-6; abundance: NA; d_gene: NA; CDR3aa: CASSLGDDTQYF; CDR3nt: TGTGCCAGCAGCTTGGGGGACGATACGCAGTATTTT
j_gene: TRBJ2-5; v_gene: TRBV18; abundance: once; d_gene: TRBD1; CDR3aa: CASSLYGQGETQYF; CDR3nt: TGTGCCAGCTCACTATACGGACAGGGGGAGACCCAGTACTTC
j_gene: TRBJ2-2; v_gene: TRBV5-1; abundance: NA; d_gene: TRBD1; CDR3aa: CASSRLGQQNTGELFF; CDR3nt: TGCGCCAGCAGCCGGCTGGGACAGCAGAACACCGGGGAGCTGTTTTTT
j_gene: TRBJ2-7; v_gene: TRBV7-2; abundance: NA; d_gene: NA; CDR3aa: CASSLPTDYEQYF; CDR3nt: TGTGCCAGCAGCTTACCGACGGATTACGAGCAGTACTTC
j_gene: TRBJ2-7; v_gene: TRBV25-1; abundance: once; d_gene: NA; CDR3aa: CASSEYLGGGYEQYF; CDR3nt: TGTGCCAGCAGTGAATATCTAGGAGGGGGCTACGAGCAGTACTTC
j_gene: TRBJ2-2; v_gene: TRBV2; abundance: NA; d_gene: NA; CDR3aa: CASGGRERSTGELFF; CDR3nt: TGTGCCTCCGGCGGACGGGAGCGGAGCACCGGGGAGCTGTTTTTT
j_gene: TRBJ2-5; v_gene: TRBV2; abundance: NA; d_gene: TRBD2; CDR3aa: CASSPRLAGGRETQYF; CDR3nt: TGTGCCAGCAGCCCCCGTTTAGCGGGAGGCCGGGAGACCCAGTACTTC
j_gene: TRBJ2-7; v_gene: TRBV15; abundance: NA; d_gene: NA; CDR3aa: CATSRVLGHLSYEQYF; CDR3nt: TGTGCCACCAGCAGAGTTTTAGGACACCTATCCTACGAGCAGTACTTC
j_gene: TRBJ1-2; v_gene: TRBV10-3; abundance: NA; d_gene: NA; CDR3aa: CAISQSVGGGYGYTF; CDR3nt: TGTGCCATCAGCCAGTCGGTGGGGGGGGGCTATGGCTACACCTTC
j_gene: TRBJ1-1; v_gene: TRBV5-1; abundance: NA; d_gene: TRBD1; CDR3aa: CARSSDRANTEAFF; CDR3nt: TGCGCCAGGAGCTCGGACAGGGCGAACACTGAAGCTTTCTTT
j_gene: TRBJ1-1; v_gene: TRBV10-3; abundance: NA; d_gene: NA; CDR3aa: CATHGMGRTEAFF; CDR3nt: TGTGCCACCCACGGGATGGGGCGAACTGAAGCTTTCTTT
j_gene: TRBJ1-5; v_gene: TRBV30; abundance: NA; d_gene: NA; CDR3aa: CAWSVGLGDQPQHF; CDR3nt: TGTGCCTGGAGTGTAGGGTTGGGGGATCAGCCCCAGCATTTT
j_gene: TRBJ2-1; v_gene: TRBV30; abundance: NA; d_gene: TRBD2; CDR3aa: CAWTVAGGGEQFF; CDR3nt: TGTGCCTGGACGGTAGCGGGAGGGGGAGAGCAGTTCTTC
j_gene: TRBJ1-4; v_gene: TRBV6-5; abundance: NA; d_gene: NA; CDR3aa: CASSSGRNEKLFF; CDR3nt: TGTGCCAGCAGTTCCGGACGGAATGAAAAACTGTTTTTT
j_gene: TRBJ2-1; v_gene: TRBV4-1; abundance: NA; d_gene: TRBD2; CDR3aa: CASSQDRGWEGDEQFF; CDR3nt: TGCGCCAGCAGCCAAGATCGGGGGTGGGAGGGCGATGAGCAGTTCTTC
j_gene: TRBJ2-1; v_gene: TRBV3-1; abundance: NA; d_gene: NA; CDR3aa: CASSQVGQEQFF; CDR3nt: TGTGCCAGCAGCCAAGTAGGACAGGAGCAGTTCTTC
j_gene: TRBJ2-6; v_gene: TRBV5-1; abundance: NA; d_gene: NA; CDR3aa: CARGSSREPTGANVLTF; CDR3nt: TGCGCCAGGGGCTCTAGCAGGGAGCCTACTGGGGCCAACGTCCTGACTTTC
j_gene: TRBJ2-1; v_gene: TRBV5-1; abundance: NA; d_gene: NA; CDR3aa: CASSPGHGLYNEQFF; CDR3nt: TGCGCCAGCAGCCCGGGACACGGGCTCTACAATGAGCAGTTCTTC
j_gene: TRBJ1-2; v_gene: TRBV19; abundance: NA; d_gene: TRBD1; CDR3aa: CASSVRQGDYGYTF; CDR3nt: TGTGCCAGTAGTGTTCGACAGGGAGACTATGGCTACACCTTC
j_gene: TRBJ2-1; v_gene: TRBV18; abundance: NA; d_gene: TRBD2; CDR3aa: CASSPPSGNNNEQFF; CDR3nt: TGTGCCAGCTCACCACCTAGCGGGAATAACAATGAGCAGTTCTTC
j_gene: TRBJ2-6; v_gene: TRBV2; abundance: NA; d_gene: TRBD2; CDR3aa: CASTGLAGGSGANVLTF; CDR3nt: TGTGCCAGCACGGGGCTAGCGGGAGGCTCTGGGGCCAACGTCCTGACTTTC
j_gene: TRBJ2-7; v_gene: TRBV12-3/TRBV12-4; abundance: NA; d_gene: TRBD2; CDR3aa: CASSLATGLAGNDLSYEQYF; CDR3nt: TGTGCCAGCAGTTTAGCGACGGGACTAGCGGGAAATGACCTCTCCTACGAGCAGTACTTC
j_gene: TRBJ2-4; v_gene: TRBV28; abundance: NA; d_gene: TRBD2; CDR3aa: CASMSGDIAKNIQYF; CDR3nt: TGTGCCAGCATGAGCGGGGATATAGCCAAAAACATTCAGTACTTC
j_gene: TRBJ2-5; v_gene: TRBV4-1; abundance: NA; d_gene: NA; CDR3aa: CASSHHPAGSQETQYF; CDR3nt: TGCGCCAGCAGCCACCACCCAGCAGGTTCTCAAGAGACCCAGTACTTC
j_gene: TRBJ2-6; v_gene: TRBV28; abundance: NA; d_gene: TRBD2; CDR3aa: CASSLGGSGSSGANVLTF; CDR3nt: TGTGCCAGCAGTTTGGGCGGGAGCGGGAGCTCTGGGGCCAACGTCCTGACTTTC
j_gene: TRBJ2-7; v_gene: TRBV29-1; abundance: few; d_gene: NA; CDR3aa: CSVVDSYEQYF; CDR3nt: TGCAGCGTTGTGGACAGCTACGAGCAGTACTTC
j_gene: TRBJ2-1; v_gene: TRBV20-1; abundance: NA; d_gene: NA; CDR3aa: CSASVSNEQFF; CDR3nt: TGCAGTGCTAGCGTCTCGAATGAGCAGTTCTTC
j_gene: TRBJ1-4; v_gene: TRBV12-3/TRBV12-4; abundance: NA; d_gene: TRBD1; CDR3aa: CASKGALDEKLFF; CDR3nt: TGTGCCAGCAAGGGGGCCCTTGATGAAAAACTGTTTTTT
j_gene: TRBJ1-1; v_gene: TRBV18; abundance: once; d_gene: NA; CDR3aa: CASSPAGRHTEAFF; CDR3nt: TGTGCCAGCTCACCGGCGGGGAGGCACACTGAAGCTTTCTTT
j_gene: TRBJ1-1; v_gene: TRBV19; abundance: NA; d_gene: NA; CDR3aa: CASSISLANTEAFF; CDR3nt: TGTGCCAGTAGTATATCCCTAGCAAACACTGAAGCTTTCTTT
j_gene: TRBJ2-3; v_gene: TRBV15; abundance: NA; d_gene: TRBD2; CDR3aa: CATSSPGTSGSYTQYF; CDR3nt: TGTGCCACCAGCAGCCCGGGGACTAGCGGGAGTTATACGCAGTATTTT
j_gene: TRBJ2-6; v_gene: TRBV30; abundance: NA; d_gene: NA; CDR3aa: CAWSELARSGANVLTF; CDR3nt: TGTGCCTGGAGTGAATTAGCGAGGTCTGGGGCCAACGTCCTGACTTTC
j_gene: TRBJ2-3; v_gene: TRBV3-1; abundance: NA; d_gene: TRBD2; CDR3aa: CASNLAGASDTQYF; CDR3nt: TGTGCCAGCAACCTAGCGGGAGCCTCAGATACGCAGTATTTT
j_gene: TRBJ2-7; v_gene: TRBV25-1; abundance: NA; d_gene: TRBD2; CDR3aa: CASRGVGGGRSEQYF; CDR3nt: TGTGCCAGCAGGGGCGTAGGCGGCGGGAGGAGCGAGCAGTACTTC
j_gene: TRBJ1-5; v_gene: TRBV15; abundance: NA; d_gene: TRBD1; CDR3aa: CATSRQGSNQPQHF; CDR3nt: TGTGCCACCAGCCGACAGGGCAGCAATCAGCCCCAGCATTTT
j_gene: TRBJ2-7; v_gene: TRBV5-4; abundance: once; d_gene: TRBD2; CDR3aa: CASSHGQALSGRLGEQYF; CDR3nt: TGTGCCAGCAGCCACGGCCAAGCCCTTAGCGGGAGGCTTGGCGAGCAGTACTTC
j_gene: TRBJ2-3; v_gene: TRBV6-2/TRBV6-3; abundance: once; d_gene: NA; CDR3aa: CASRQLSNPGPSTDTQYF; CDR3nt: TGTGCCAGCAGACAACTGTCTAATCCGGGACCTTCCACAGATACGCAGTATTTT
j_gene: TRBJ1-2; v_gene: TRBV30; abundance: NA; d_gene: NA; CDR3aa: CAWPEGSYGYTF; CDR3nt: TGTGCCTGGCCTGAGGGCAGCTATGGCTACACCTTC
j_gene: TRBJ2-4; v_gene: TRBV7-9; abundance: NA; d_gene: NA; CDR3aa: CASSTPDRRAKNIQYF; CDR3nt: TGTGCCAGCAGCACCCCCGACAGGCGGGCCAAAAACATTCAGTACTTC
j_gene: TRBJ2-4; v_gene: TRBV5-4; abundance: NA; d_gene: TRBD2; CDR3aa: CASSLAPSGIAKNIQYF; CDR3nt: TGTGCCAGCAGCTTGGCGCCTAGCGGTATAGCCAAAAACATTCAGTACTTC
j_gene: TRBJ2-3; v_gene: TRBV5-1; abundance: NA; d_gene: NA; CDR3aa: CASSYGNSESGDTQYF; CDR3nt: TGCGCCAGCAGCTATGGGAATAGCGAGTCCGGGGATACGCAGTATTTT
j_gene: TRBJ2-7; v_gene: TRBV3-1; abundance: NA; d_gene: TRBD1; CDR3aa: CASSQWGQERYEQYF; CDR3nt: TGTGCCAGCAGCCAGTGGGGACAGGAGAGGTACGAGCAGTACTTC
j_gene: TRBJ1-2; v_gene: TRBV5-1; abundance: NA; d_gene: TRBD1; CDR3aa: CASRPPGQGDYGYTF; CDR3nt: TGCGCCAGCAGACCCCCGGGACAGGGTGACTATGGCTACACCTTC
j_gene: TRBJ1-2; v_gene: TRBV20-1; abundance: NA; d_gene: NA; CDR3aa: CSATMDGRYGYTF; CDR3nt: TGCAGTGCTACCATGGACGGTCGCTATGGCTACACCTTC
j_gene: TRBJ1-5; v_gene: TRBV15; abundance: NA; d_gene: NA; CDR3aa: CATSRDKRNQPQHF; CDR3nt: TGTGCCACCAGCAGAGATAAGAGGAATCAGCCCCAGCATTTT
j_gene: TRBJ2-1; v_gene: TRBV2; abundance: once; d_gene: NA; CDR3aa: CASSPAVEQFF; CDR3nt: TGTGCCAGCAGCCCAGCGGTCGAGCAGTTCTTC
j_gene: TRBJ2-2; v_gene: TRBV5-4; abundance: NA; d_gene: TRBD2; CDR3aa: CASSSIRTSENTGELFF; CDR3nt: TGTGCCAGCAGCTCGATAAGGACTAGCGAGAACACCGGGGAGCTGTTTTTT
j_gene: TRBJ2-3; v_gene: TRBV23-1; abundance: NA; d_gene: TRBD2; CDR3aa: CASSPGGSGDSTDTQYF; CDR3nt: TGCGCCAGCAGCCCCGGGGGTAGCGGGGATAGCACAGATACGCAGTATTTT
j_gene: TRBJ2-7; v_gene: TRBV30; abundance: NA; d_gene: TRBD1; CDR3aa: CAWSPAGTGPYEQYF; CDR3nt: TGTGCCTGGAGTCCGGCCGGGACAGGACCCTACGAGCAGTACTTC
j_gene: TRBJ2-3; v_gene: TRBV24-1; abundance: NA; d_gene: NA; CDR3aa: CATSVGGAVDTQYF; CDR3nt: TGTGCCACCAGCGTGGGGGGGGCGGTAGATACGCAGTATTTT
j_gene: TRBJ2-1; v_gene: TRBV27; abundance: once; d_gene: TRBD2; CDR3aa: CASSLGLAGGYEQFF; CDR3nt: TGTGCCAGCAGTTTAGGCCTAGCGGGAGGCTATGAGCAGTTCTTC
j_gene: TRBJ1-5; v_gene: TRBV19; abundance: NA; d_gene: NA; CDR3aa: CASSTDRINQPQHF; CDR3nt: TGTGCCAGTAGTACTGACAGGATAAATCAGCCCCAGCATTTT
j_gene: TRBJ2-1; v_gene: TRBV7-8; abundance: NA; d_gene: NA; CDR3aa: CASSPLWGSYNEQFF; CDR3nt: TGTGCCAGCAGCCCGCTGTGGGGCTCCTACAATGAGCAGTTCTTC
j_gene: TRBJ2-3; v_gene: TRBV30; abundance: NA; d_gene: NA; CDR3aa: CAWGPGGDTQYF; CDR3nt: TGTGCCTGGGGCCCTGGCGGAGATACGCAGTATTTT
j_gene: TRBJ1-2; v_gene: TRBV2; abundance: NA; d_gene: TRBD1; CDR3aa: CAGTGVGYGYTF; CDR3nt: TGTGCCGGCACAGGGGTCGGGTATGGCTACACCTTC
j_gene: TRBJ2-3; v_gene: TRBV12-3/TRBV12-4; abundance: NA; d_gene: NA; CDR3aa: CASRHRQTYTDTQYF; CDR3nt: TGTGCCAGCAGACATCGACAGACCTACACAGATACGCAGTATTTT
j_gene: TRBJ2-6; v_gene: TRBV19; abundance: NA; d_gene: NA; CDR3aa: CASSDRGSAGANVLTF; CDR3nt: TGTGCCAGTAGTGATCGGGGATCCGCTGGGGCCAACGTCCTGACTTTC
j_gene: TRBJ2-1; v_gene: TRBV7-9; abundance: NA; d_gene: NA; CDR3aa: CASSWGTGAFGAEQFF; CDR3nt: TGTGCCAGCAGCTGGGGGACGGGAGCCTTCGGAGCTGAGCAGTTCTTC
j_gene: TRBJ2-4; v_gene: TRBV4-2; abundance: NA; d_gene: NA; CDR3aa: CASSQVASASAKNIQYF; CDR3nt: TGTGCCAGCAGCCAAGTGGCCTCGGCTAGCGCCAAAAACATTCAGTACTTC
j_gene: TRBJ2-1; v_gene: TRBV24-1; abundance: once; d_gene: NA; CDR3aa: CATSVPGVLEQFF; CDR3nt: TGTGCCACCAGTGTACCTGGGGTCCTGGAGCAGTTCTTC